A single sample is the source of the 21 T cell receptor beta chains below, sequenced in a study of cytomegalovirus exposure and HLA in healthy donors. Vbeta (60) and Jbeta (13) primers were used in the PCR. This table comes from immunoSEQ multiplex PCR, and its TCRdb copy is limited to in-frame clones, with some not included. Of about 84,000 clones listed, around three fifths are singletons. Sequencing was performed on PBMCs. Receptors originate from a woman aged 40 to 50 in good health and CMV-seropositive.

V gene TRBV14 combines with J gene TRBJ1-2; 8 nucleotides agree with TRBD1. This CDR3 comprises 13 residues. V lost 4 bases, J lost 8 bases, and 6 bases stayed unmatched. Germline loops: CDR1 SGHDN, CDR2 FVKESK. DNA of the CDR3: TGTGCCAGCAGCCTGGGACAGGACTTAGGCTACACCTTC. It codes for CASSLGQDLGYTF.

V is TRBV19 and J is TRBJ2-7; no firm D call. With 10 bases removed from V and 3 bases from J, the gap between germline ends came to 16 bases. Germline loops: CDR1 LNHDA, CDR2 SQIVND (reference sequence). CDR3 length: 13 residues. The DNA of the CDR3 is TGTGCCACAACCAAACAGAATAGCTACGAGCAGTACTTC. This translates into CATTKQNSYEQYF.

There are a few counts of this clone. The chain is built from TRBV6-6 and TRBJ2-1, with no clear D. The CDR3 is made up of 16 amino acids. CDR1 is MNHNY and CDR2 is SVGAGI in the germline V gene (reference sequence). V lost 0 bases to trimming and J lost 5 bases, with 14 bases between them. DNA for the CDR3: TGTGCCAGCAGTTACTCGATAGGAGCCCAGAACAATGAGCAGTTCTTC. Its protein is CASSYSIGAQNNEQFF.

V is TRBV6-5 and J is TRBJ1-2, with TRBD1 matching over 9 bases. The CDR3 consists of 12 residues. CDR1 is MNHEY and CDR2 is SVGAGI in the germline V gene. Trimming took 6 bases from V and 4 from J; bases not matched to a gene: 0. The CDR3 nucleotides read TGTGCCAGCAGGACAGGGGGCTATGGCTACACCTTC. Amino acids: CASRTGGYGYTF.

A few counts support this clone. The CDR3 bases are TGCGCCAGCAGCCAAGGCACTAGCGGGTACGAGCAGTACTTC. Translation: CASSQGTSGYEQYF. V is TRBV4-3 and J is TRBJ2-7, with 9 bases fitting TRBD2. Germline V lookup: CDR1 LGHNA, CDR2 YSLEER. V was clipped by 1 base and J by 4 bases; unmatched bases: 2. The CDR3 totals 14 residues.

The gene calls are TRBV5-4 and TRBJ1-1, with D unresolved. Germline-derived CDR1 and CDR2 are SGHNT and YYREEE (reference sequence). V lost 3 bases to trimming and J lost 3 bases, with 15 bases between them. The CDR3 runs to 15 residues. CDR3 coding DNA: TGTGCCAGCAGCTCTTATAAATCGGGAGACACTGAAGCTTTCTTT. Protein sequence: CASSSYKSGDTEAFF.

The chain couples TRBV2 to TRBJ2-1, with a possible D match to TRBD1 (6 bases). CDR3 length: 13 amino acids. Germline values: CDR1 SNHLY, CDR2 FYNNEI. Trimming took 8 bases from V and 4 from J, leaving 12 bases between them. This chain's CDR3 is CASGQGWYNEQFF. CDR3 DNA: TGTGCCAGCGGCCAGGGGTGGTACAATGAGCAGTTCTTC.

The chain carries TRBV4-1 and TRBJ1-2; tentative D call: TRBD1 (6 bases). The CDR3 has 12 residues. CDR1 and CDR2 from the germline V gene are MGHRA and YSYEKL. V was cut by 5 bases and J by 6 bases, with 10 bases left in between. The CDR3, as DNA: TGCGCCAGCAGCAACAGGGTCCATGGCTACACCTTC. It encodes CASSNRVHGYTF.

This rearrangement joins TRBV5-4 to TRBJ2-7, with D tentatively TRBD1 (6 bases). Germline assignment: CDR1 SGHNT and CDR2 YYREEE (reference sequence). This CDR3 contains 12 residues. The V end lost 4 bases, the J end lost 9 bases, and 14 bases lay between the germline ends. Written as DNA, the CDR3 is TGTGCCAGCAGCCCCCCCGGACAGCGGCAGTACTTC. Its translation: CASSPPGQRQYF.

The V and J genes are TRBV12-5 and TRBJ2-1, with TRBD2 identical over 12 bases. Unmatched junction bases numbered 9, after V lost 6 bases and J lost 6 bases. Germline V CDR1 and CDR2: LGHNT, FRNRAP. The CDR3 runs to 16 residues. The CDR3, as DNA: TGTGCTAGTGGCCTAATTCTAGCGGGAGGGCCCAATGAGCAGTTCTTC. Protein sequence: CASGLILAGGPNEQFF.

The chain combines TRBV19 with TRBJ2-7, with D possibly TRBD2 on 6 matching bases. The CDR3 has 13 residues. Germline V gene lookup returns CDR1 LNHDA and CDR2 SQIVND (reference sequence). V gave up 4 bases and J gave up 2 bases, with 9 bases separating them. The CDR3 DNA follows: TGTGCCAGTAGTAGCGGGAACGCCTACGAGCAGTACTTC. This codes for CASSSGNAYEQYF.

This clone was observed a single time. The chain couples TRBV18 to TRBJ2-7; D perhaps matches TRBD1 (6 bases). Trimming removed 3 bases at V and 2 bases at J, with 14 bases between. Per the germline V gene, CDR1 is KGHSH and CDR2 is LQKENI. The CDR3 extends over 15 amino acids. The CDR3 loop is CASSPWETGTYEQYF. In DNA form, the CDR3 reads TGTGCCAGCTCACCTTGGGAGACAGGAACCTACGAGCAGTACTTC.

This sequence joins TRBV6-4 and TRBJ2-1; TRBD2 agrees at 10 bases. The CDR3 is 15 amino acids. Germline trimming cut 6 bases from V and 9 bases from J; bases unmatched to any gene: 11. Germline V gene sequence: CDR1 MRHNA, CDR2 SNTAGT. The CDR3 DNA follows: TGTGCCAGCAGCAGAGCGGGAGGGGAGGTAGGTGAGCAGTTCTTC. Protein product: CASSRAGGEVGEQFF.

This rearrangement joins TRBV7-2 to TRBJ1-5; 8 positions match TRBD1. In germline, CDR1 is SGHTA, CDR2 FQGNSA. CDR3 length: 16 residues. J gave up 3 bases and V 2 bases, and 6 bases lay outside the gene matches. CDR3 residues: CASSLRGQDLNQPQHF. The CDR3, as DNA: TGTGCCAGCAGCTTAAGGGGACAGGACCTCAATCAGCCCCAGCATTTT.

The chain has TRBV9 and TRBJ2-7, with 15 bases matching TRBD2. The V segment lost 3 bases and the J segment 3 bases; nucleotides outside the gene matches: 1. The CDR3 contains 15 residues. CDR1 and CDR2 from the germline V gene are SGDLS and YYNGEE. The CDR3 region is CASSGGLAGGYEQYF. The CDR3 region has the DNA TGTGCCAGCAGCGGGGGACTAGCGGGAGGCTACGAGCAGTACTTC.

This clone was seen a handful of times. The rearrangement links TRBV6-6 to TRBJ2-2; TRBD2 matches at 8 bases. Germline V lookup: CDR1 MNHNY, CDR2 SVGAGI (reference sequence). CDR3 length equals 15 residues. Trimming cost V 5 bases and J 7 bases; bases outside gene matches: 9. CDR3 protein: CASSPSAGVGGELFF. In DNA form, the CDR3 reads TGTGCCAGCAGTCCCTCAGCGGGAGTGGGCGGGGAGCTGTTTTTT.

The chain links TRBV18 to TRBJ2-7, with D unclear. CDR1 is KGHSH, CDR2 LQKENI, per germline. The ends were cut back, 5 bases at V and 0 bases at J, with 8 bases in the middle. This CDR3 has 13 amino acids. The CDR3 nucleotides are TGTGCCAGCTCAACCGGTAGCTCCTACGAGCAGTACTTC. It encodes CASSTGSSYEQYF. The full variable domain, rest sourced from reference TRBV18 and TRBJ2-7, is NAGVMQNPRHLVRRRGQEARLRCSPMKGHSHVYWYRQLPEEGLKFMVYLQKENIIDESGMPKERFSAEFPKEGPSILRIQQVVRGDSAAYFCASSTGSSYEQYFGPGTRLTVT.

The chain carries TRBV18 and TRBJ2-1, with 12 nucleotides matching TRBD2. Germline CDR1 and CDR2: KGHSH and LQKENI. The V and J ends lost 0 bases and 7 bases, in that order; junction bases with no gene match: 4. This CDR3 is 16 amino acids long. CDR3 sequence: CASSPPLLAGGNEQFF. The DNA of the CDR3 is TGTGCCAGCTCACCACCACTACTAGCGGGAGGTAATGAGCAGTTCTTC.

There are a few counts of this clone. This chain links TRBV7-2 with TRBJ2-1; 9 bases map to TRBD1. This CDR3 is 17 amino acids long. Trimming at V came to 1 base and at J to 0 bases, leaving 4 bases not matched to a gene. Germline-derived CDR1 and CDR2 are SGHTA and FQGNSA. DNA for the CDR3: TGTGCCAGCAGCTTAGTCGACAGGGGGAGCTCCTACAATGAGCAGTTCTTC. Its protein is CASSLVDRGSSYNEQFF. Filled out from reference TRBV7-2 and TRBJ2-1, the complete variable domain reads GAGVSQSPSNKVTEKGKDVELRCDPISGHTALYWYRQSLGQGLEFLIYFQGNSAPDKSGLPSDRFSAERTGGSVSTLTIQRTQQEDSAVYLCASSLVDRGSSYNEQFFGPGTRLTVL.

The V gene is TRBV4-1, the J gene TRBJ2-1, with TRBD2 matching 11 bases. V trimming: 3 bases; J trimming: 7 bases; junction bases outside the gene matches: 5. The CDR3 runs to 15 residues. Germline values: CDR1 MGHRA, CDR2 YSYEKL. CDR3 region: CASSQVAGGPNEQFF. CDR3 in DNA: TGCGCCAGCAGCCAGGTAGCGGGAGGGCCAAATGAGCAGTTCTTC.

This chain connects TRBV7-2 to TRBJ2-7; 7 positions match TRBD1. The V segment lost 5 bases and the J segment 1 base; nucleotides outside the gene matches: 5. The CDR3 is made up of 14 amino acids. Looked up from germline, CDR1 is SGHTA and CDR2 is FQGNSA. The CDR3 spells CASSTRQGSYEQYF. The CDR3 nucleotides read TGTGCCAGCAGCACCCGACAGGGATCCTACGAGCAGTACTTC.